These 7 T cell receptor beta chains came from one sample sequenced in a study of control samples from healthy donors and cancer patients. The assay was immunoSEQ multiplex PCR, and TCRdb's table has in-frame clones only and misses some. Of about 96,000 clones listed, just over 90% are singletons. Specimen: blood. The receptors originated from a man younger than 30 in good health.

The chain combines TRBV9 with TRBJ2-1; D remains unclear. The germline gives CDR1 SGDLS, CDR2 YYNGEE. The ends were cut back, 0 bases at V and 5 bases at J, with 6 bases in the middle. CDR3 length: 13 amino acids. The DNA of the CDR3 is TGTGCCAGCAGCGTAGGACTTCACAATGAGCAGTTCTTC. It is translated as CASSVGLHNEQFF.

This chain links TRBV19 with TRBJ1-5; D ambiguous. CDR1 is LNHDA and CDR2 is SQIVND in the germline V gene (reference sequence). The CDR3 is made up of 15 amino acids. V lost 3 bases, J lost 2 bases, and 11 bases lay in between. The CDR3 DNA sequence: TGTGCCAGTAGTATTGTCCTCGGGGGCAATCAGCCCCAGCATTTT. Protein: CASSIVLGGNQPQHF.

The chain couples TRBV6-5 to TRBJ2-1, with 7 bases that match TRBD2. CDR3 size: 16 residues. Germline CDR1 is MNHEY and CDR2 is SVGAGI. Trimming at V came to 2 bases and at J to 1 base, leaving 5 bases not matched to a gene. In DNA form, the CDR3 reads TGTGCCAGCAGTTACGACGGGAGGCGGTCCTACAATGAGCAGTTCTTC. This codes for CASSYDGRRSYNEQFF.

V gene TRBV6-2 or TRBV6-3 combines with J gene TRBJ1-2, with D possibly TRBD1 on 5 matching bases. The germline V gene has CDR1 MNHEY and CDR2 SVGEGT. Trimming left V 6 bases short and J 4 bases short, with 15 bases between. This CDR3 comprises 14 residues. CDR3 protein: CASSPRDGPYGYTF. As DNA, the CDR3 is TGTGCCAGCAGCCCGCGGGACGGACCCTATGGCTACACCTTC.

This clone was picked up a small number of times. This chain joins TRBV18 and TRBJ1-1; possible D gene TRBD1, 5 bases. Deletions cut 5 bases from V and 1 base from J, with 14 bases between. The V gene's germline CDR1 is KGHSH and CDR2 LQKENI. This CDR3 has 15 amino acids. CDR3 coding DNA: TGTGCCAGCTCAGCAGACCGCGGGGCGAACACTGAAGCTTTCTTT. Protein sequence: CASSADRGANTEAFF.

In this sample, this clone turned up once. The rearrangement links TRBV6-5 to TRBJ1-3, with 7 bases aligning to TRBD1. V dropped 4 bases and J dropped 0; count of bases not matched to a gene: 6. The germline gives CDR1 MNHEY, CDR2 SVGAGI. This CDR3 is built from 16 residues. The CDR3: CASSLEGGLSGNTIYF. The CDR3 nucleotides are TGTGCCAGCAGTTTAGAAGGGGGCCTCTCTGGAAACACCATATATTTT.

V gene TRBV6-2 or TRBV6-3 combines with J gene TRBJ2-1; unclear D gene. V was pared by 4 bases and J by 8 bases, with 6 bases between. The germline V gene encodes CDR1 MNHEY and CDR2 SVGEGT. This CDR3 contains 11 residues. The CDR3 region has the DNA TGTGCCAGCAGTTTAGTGTATGAGCAGTTCTTC. Protein sequence: CASSLVYEQFF.